Listed here is a single TCR beta chain. Its matching antigen is unknown. Trimming took off 4 bases at V and 2 bases at J, with 12 bases between the two ends. The CDR3 length is 14 residues. Each TCR beta cDNA library carried unique molecular identifiers. T cells numbering roughly 1 to 10 million yielded 450,000 to 500,000 cDNA molecules. One entry per CDR3 protein results from TCRdb running MiXCR on the PCR reads. The sample records roughly 620,000 distinct CDR3 sequences, roughly two fifths being singletons. This record comes from a study of post-analysis software for immune sequencing data. Whole-study context: Relapsing-remitting, secondary progressive and progressive-relapsing multiple sclerosis courses were included. Whole-study findings and limits: In multiple sclerosis, normalized Chao1 diversity was significantly below that of controls. Patients showed TRBV5-6, TRBV5-1 and TRBV20-1 among five TRBV segments more frequent than in controls.

This chain links TRBV12-3 or TRBV12-4 with TRBJ2-7, with D possibly matching TRBD1 (5 bases). The receptor was derived from a girl between 10 and 17 years old with multiple sclerosis. Sequencing was carried out using blood. Here the CDR3 reads CASSSHRNAYEQYF. CDR3 in DNA: TGTGCCAGCAGTTCACACAGGAACGCCTACGAGCAGTACTTC.